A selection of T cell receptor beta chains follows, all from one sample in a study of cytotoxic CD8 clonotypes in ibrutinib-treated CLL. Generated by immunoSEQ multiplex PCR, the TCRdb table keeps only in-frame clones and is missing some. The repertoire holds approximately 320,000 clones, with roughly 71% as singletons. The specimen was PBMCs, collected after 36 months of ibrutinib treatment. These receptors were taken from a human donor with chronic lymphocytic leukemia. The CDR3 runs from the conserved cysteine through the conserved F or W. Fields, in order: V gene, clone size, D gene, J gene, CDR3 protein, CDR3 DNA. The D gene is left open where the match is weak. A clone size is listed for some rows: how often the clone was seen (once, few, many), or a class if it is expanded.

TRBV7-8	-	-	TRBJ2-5	CASSLGTREQYF	TGTGCCAGCAGCTTAGGTACTAGAGAGCAGTACTTC
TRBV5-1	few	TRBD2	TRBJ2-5	CASSLGRTSGEQETQYF	TGCGCCAGCAGCTTGGGGAGGACTAGCGGGGAACAAGAGACCCAGTACTTC
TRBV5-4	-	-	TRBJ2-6	CASSLPGSGANVLTF	TGTGCCAGCAGCCTTCCTGGCTCTGGGGCCAACGTCCTGACTTTC
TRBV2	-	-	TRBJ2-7	CASSDEAAGYEQYF	TGTGCCAGCAGTGACGAAGCGGCAGGCTACGAGCAGTACTTC
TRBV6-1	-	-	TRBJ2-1	CASTRYNEQFF	TGTGCCAGCACCCGATACAATGAGCAGTTCTTC
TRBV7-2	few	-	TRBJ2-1	CASSLRHEGNEQFF	TGTGCCAGCAGCTTACGACACGAGGGAAATGAGCAGTTCTTC
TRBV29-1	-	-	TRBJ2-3	CSVGRAARPDTQYF	TGCAGCGTGGGCAGGGCTGCACGGCCAGATACGCAGTATTTT
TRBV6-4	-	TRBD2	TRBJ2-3	CASSFTSGTDTQYF	TGTGCCAGCAGTTTCACTAGCGGAACGGATACGCAGTATTTT
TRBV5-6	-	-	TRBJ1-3	CASSLPGDTIYF	TGTGCCAGCAGCCTCCCTGGGGACACCATATATTTT
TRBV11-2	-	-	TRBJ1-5	CASSLGRGGLKPQHF	TGTGCCAGCAGCTTAGGCCGCGGGGGCCTGAAGCCCCAGCATTTT
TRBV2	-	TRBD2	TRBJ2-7	CASKLSGVAYEQYF	TGTGCCAGCAAATTGAGCGGGGTTGCCTACGAGCAGTACTTC
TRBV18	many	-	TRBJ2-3	CASSPPSGHPSTDTQYF	TGTGCCAGCTCACCTCCTTCGGGACACCCTAGCACAGATACGCAGTATTTT
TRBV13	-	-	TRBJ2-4	CASTSGLAKNIQYF	TGTGCCAGTACCAGCGGGTTAGCCAAAAACATTCAGTACTTC
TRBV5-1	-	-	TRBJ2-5	CASSGPGHNPETQYF	TGCGCCAGCAGCGGCCCGGGGCATAACCCCGAGACCCAGTACTTC
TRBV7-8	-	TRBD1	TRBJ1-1	CASSPRQGMNTEAFF	TGTGCCAGCAGCCCTAGACAGGGGATGAACACTGAAGCTTTCTTT
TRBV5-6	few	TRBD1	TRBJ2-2	CASSLLGQGVGELFF	TGTGCCAGCAGCTTGTTGGGACAGGGAGTTGGGGAGCTGTTTTTT
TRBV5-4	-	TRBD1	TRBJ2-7	CASSFRGLTSYEQYF	TGTGCCAGCAGCTTTAGGGGGCTAACCTCCTACGAGCAGTACTTC
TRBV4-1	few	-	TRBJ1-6	CASSQGTTNSPLHF	TGCGCCAGCAGCCAAGGGACTACTAATTCACCCCTCCACTTT
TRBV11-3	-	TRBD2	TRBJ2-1	CASSSLAGDINEQFF	TGTGCCAGCAGCTCGCTAGCGGGGGATATCAATGAGCAGTTCTTC
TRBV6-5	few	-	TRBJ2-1	CASSYSRTVNEQFF	TGTGCCAGCAGTTACTCGCGAACAGTTAATGAGCAGTTCTTC
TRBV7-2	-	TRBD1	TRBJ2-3	CASSSSDRGLADTQYF	TGTGCCAGCAGCTCCTCCGACAGGGGGCTTGCAGATACGCAGTATTTT
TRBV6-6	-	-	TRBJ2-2	CASSQVPPSGELFF	TGTGCCAGCAGCCAGGTCCCGCCCAGCGGGGAGCTGTTTTTT
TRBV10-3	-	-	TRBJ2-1	CASGPFPNEQFF	TGTGCCTCAGGCCCGTTTCCCAATGAGCAGTTCTTC
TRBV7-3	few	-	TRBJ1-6	CASSQTGGNSPLHF	TGTGCCAGCAGCCAGACGGGAGGTAATTCACCCCTCCACTTT
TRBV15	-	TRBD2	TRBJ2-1	CATTGSGGVNSYNEQFF	TGTGCCACCACGGGTAGCGGGGGGGTAAACTCCTACAATGAGCAGTTCTTC
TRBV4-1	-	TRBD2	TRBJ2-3	CASSQDVYVGSGGPDTQYF	TGCGCCAGCAGCCAAGATGTTTACGTAGGGAGCGGGGGGCCAGATACGCAGTATTTT